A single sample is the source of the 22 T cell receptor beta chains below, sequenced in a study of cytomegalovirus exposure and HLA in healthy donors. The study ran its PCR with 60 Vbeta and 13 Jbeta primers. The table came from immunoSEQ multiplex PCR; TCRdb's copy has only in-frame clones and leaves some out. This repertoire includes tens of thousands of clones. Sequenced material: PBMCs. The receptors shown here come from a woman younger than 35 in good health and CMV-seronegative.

The CDR3 DNA sequence: TGTGCCACCAGCAGATCGACAGGGTACACTGAAGCTTTCTTT. Residues: CATSRSTGYTEAFF. This chain uses TRBV15 with TRBJ1-1; 7 bases fit TRBD1. Germline trimming cut 2 bases from V and 3 bases from J; bases unmatched to any gene: 3. Germline CDR1 reads LNHNV; CDR2 reads YYDKDF (reference sequence). This CDR3 spans 14 amino acids.

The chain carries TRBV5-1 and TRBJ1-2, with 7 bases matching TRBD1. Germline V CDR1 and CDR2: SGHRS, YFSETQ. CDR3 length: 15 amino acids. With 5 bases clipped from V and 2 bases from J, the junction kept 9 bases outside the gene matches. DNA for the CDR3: TGCGCCAGCAGTCGGGGGTCGACAGGGAACTATGGCTACACCTTC. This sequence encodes CASSRGSTGNYGYTF.

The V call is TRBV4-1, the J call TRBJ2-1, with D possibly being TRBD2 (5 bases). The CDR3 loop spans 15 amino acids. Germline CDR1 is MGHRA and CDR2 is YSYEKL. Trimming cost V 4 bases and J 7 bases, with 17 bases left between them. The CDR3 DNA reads TGCGCCAGCAGCCTTGACCCGGGATTACCAAATGAGCAGTTCTTC. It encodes CASSLDPGLPNEQFF.

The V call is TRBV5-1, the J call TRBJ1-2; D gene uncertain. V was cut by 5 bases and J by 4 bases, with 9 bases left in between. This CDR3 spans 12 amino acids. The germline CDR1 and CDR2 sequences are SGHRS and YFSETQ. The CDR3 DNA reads TGCGCCAGCAGGGAGGAAAGCTATGGCTACACCTTC. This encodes CASREESYGYTF. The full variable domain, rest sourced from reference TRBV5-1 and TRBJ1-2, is KAGVTQTPRYLIKTRGQQVTLSCSPISGHRSVSWYQQTPGQGLQFLFEYFSETQRNKGNFPGRFSGRQFSNSRSEMNVSTLELGDSALYLCASREESYGYTFGSGTRLTVV.

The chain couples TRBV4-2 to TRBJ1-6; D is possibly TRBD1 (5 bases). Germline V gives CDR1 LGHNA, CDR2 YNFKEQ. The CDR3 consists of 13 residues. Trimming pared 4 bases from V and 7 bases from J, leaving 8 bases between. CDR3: CASSPGSNSPLHF. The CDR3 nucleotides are TGTGCCAGCAGCCCAGGGTCGAATTCACCCCTCCACTTT.

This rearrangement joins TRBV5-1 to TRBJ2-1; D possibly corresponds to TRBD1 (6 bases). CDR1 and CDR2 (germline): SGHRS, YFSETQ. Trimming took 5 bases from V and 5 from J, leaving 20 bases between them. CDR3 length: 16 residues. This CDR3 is CASSRSKQGAHNEQFF. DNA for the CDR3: TGCGCCAGCAGTCGGTCGAAACAGGGTGCCCACAATGAGCAGTTCTTC. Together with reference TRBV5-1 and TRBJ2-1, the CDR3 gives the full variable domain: KAGVTQTPRYLIKTRGQQVTLSCSPISGHRSVSWYQQTPGQGLQFLFEYFSETQRNKGNFPGRFSGRQFSNSRSEMNVSTLELGDSALYLCASSRSKQGAHNEQFFGPGTRLTVL.

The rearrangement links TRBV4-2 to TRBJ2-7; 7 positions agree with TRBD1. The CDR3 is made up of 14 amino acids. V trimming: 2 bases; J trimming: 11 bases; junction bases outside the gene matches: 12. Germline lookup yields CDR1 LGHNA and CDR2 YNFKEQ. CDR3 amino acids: CASSQSPGQTTEYF. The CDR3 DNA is TGTGCCAGCAGCCAATCGCCGGGACAGACTACGGAGTACTTC.

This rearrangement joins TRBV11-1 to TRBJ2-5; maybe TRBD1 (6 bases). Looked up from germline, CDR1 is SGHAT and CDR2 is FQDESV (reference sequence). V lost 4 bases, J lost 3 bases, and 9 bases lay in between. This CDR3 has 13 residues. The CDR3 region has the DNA TGTGCCAGCAGCTCCCACAGGGAAGAGACCCAGTACTTC. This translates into CASSSHREETQYF.

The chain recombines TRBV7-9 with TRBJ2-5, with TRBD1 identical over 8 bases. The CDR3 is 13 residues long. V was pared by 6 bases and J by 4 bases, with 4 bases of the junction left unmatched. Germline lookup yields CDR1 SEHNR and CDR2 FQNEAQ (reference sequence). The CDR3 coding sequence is TGTGCCAGCAGTCCCAGGGGGCCAGAGACCCAGTACTTC. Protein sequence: CASSPRGPETQYF.

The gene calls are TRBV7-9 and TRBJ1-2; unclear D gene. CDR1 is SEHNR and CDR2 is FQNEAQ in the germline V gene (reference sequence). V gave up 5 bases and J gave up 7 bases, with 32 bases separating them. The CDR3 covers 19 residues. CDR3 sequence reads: CASSLTSVPLRGVEIGYTF. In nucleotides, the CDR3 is TGTGCCAGCAGCCTAACTAGTGTCCCCCTTAGAGGCGTAGAGATTGGCTACACCTTC.

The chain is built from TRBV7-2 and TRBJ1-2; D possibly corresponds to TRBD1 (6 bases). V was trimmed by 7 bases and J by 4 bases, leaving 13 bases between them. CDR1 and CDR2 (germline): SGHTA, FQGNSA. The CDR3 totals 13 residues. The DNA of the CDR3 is TGTGCCAGCAACCTCCAAGGGGGCTATGGCTACACCTTC. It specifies CASNLQGGYGYTF.

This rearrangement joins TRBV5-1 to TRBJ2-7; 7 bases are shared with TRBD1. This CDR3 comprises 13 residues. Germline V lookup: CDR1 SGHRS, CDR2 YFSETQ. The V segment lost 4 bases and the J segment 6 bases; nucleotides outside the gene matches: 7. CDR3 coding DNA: TGCGCCAGCAGCAATGAGGGGGCGGCCGAGCAGTACTTC. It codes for CASSNEGAAEQYF.

In DNA form, the CDR3 reads TGTGCCAGCAGCCAAGGGGTAGCGGGTGTACAAGAGACCCAGTACTTC. Its translation: CASSQGVAGVQETQYF. The rearrangement uses TRBV4-2 and TRBJ2-5, with 7 bases fitting TRBD2. The CDR3 runs 16 residues. The V segment lost 1 base and the J segment 2 bases; nucleotides outside the gene matches: 7. Germline V gene lookup returns CDR1 LGHNA and CDR2 YNFKEQ.

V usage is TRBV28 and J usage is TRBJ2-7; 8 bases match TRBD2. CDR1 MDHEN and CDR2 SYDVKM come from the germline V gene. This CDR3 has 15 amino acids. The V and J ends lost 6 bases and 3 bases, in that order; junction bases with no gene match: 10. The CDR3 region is CASRRLASNFYEQYF. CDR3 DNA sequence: TGTGCCAGCAGGCGACTAGCGTCCAACTTCTACGAGCAGTACTTC.

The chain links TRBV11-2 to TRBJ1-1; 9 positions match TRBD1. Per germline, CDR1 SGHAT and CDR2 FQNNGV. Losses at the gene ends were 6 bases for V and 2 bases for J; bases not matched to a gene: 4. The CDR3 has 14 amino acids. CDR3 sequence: CASSSDRGNTEAFF. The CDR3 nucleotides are TGTGCCAGCAGTTCGGACAGGGGAAACACTGAAGCTTTCTTT.

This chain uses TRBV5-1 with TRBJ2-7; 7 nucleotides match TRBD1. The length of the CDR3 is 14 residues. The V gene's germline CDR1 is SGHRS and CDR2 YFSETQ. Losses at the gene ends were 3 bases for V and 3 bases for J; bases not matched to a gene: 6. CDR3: CASSWGQTNYEQYF. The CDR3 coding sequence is TGCGCCAGCAGCTGGGGACAGACTAACTACGAGCAGTACTTC.

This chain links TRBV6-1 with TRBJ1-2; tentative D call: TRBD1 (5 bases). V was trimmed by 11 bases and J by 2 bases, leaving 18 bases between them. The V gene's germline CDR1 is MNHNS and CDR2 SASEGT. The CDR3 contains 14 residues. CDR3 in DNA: TGTGCCGGAAAAGTTGGGGCTTCAAACTATGGCTACACCTTC. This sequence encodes CAGKVGASNYGYTF.

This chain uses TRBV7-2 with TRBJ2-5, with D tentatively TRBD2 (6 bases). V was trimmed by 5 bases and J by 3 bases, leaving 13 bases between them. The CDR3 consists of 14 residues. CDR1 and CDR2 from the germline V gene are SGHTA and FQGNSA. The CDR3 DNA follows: TGTGCCAGCAGCCCTAATCGCGGGAAAGAGACCCAGTACTTC. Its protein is CASSPNRGKETQYF.

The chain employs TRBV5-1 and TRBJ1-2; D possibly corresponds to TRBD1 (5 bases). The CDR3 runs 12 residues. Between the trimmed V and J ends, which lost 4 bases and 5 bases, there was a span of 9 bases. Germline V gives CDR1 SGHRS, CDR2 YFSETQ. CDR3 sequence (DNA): TGCGCCAGCAGCGAAGGGGAATATGGCTACACCTTC. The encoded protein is CASSEGEYGYTF.

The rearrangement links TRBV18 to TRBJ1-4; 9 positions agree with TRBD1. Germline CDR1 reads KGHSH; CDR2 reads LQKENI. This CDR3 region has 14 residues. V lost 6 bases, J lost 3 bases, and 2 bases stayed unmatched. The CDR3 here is CASSRTGANEKLFF. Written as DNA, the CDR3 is TGTGCCAGCTCGCGGACAGGGGCTAATGAAAAACTGTTTTTT.

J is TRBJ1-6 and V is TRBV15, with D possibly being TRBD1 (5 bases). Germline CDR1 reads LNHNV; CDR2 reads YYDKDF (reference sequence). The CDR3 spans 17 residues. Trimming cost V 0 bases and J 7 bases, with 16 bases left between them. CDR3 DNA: TGTGCCACCAGCAGAGAATTAATCGGCCAGGGAAATTCACCCCTCCACTTT. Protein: CATSRELIGQGNSPLHF. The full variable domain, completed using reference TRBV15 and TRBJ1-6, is DAMVIQNPRYQVTQFGKPVTLSCSQTLNHNVMYWYQQKSSQAPKLLFHYYDKDFNNEADTPDNFQSRRPNTSFCFLDIRSPGLGDTAMYLCATSRELIGQGNSPLHFGNGTRLTVT.

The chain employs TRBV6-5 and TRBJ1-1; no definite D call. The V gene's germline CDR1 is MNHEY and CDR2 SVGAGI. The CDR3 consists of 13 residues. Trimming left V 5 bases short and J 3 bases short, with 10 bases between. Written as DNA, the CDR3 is TGTGCCAGCAGTGTTCAGCGCTACACTGAAGCTTTCTTT. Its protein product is CASSVQRYTEAFF.